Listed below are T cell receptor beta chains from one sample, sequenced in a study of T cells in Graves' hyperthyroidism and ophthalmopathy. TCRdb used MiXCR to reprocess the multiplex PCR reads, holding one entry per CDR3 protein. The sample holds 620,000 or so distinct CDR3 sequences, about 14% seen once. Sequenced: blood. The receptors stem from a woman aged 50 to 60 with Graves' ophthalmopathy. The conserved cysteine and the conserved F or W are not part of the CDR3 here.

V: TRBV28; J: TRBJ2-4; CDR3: ASSPQEALAKNIQY
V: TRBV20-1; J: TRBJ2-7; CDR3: SARGLAAHNGQY
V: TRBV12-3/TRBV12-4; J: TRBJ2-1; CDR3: ASSSRAGSYNEQF
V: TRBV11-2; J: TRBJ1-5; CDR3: ASSTNPNQPQH
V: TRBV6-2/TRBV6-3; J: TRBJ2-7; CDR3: ASSYSRLAGHYEQY
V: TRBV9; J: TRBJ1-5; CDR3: ASSATDDSNQPQH
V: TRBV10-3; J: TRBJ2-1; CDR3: AIKEGLAGTSSYNEQF
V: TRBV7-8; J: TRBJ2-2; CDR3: ASSWIGELF
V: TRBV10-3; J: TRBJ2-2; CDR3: AISESAWRASITGELF
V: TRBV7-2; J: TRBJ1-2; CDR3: ASSPRGTPNYGYT
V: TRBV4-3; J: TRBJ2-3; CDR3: ASSQQWRAGSTDTQY
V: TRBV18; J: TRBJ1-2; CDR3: ASSPPDRDRRNYGYT
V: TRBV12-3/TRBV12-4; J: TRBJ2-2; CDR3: ASSPAAGLAGGQMAGELF
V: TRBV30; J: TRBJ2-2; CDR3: AWSLGTSGRYNTGELF
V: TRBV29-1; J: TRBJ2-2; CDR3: SVVVQGYTGELF
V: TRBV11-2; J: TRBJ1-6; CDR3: ASSTGGSNSPLH
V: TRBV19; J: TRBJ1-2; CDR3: ASSIGQGGYT
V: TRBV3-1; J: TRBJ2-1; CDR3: AIQGDNEQF
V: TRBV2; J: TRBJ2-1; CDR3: ASLLADQHSYNEQF
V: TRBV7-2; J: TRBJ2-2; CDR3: ASSFLRDTTYGGELF
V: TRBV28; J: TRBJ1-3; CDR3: ASSRGLSGNTIY
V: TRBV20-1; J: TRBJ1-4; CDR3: SAPTGHEKLF
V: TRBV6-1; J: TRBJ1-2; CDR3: ASRDSSNYGYT
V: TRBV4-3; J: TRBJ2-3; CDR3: ASSQEGGDTQY
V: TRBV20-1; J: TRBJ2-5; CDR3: SAAILRGHVRETQY
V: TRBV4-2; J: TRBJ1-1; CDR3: ASSQDYRGTTEAF
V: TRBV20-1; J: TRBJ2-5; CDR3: SAFTDRQETQY
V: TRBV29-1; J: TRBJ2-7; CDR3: SVVDYYEQY
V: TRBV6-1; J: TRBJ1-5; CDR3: ASSVTGANQPQH
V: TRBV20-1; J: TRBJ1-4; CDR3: SARGRGREALGEKLF
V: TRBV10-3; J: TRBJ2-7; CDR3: AIRDSPYEQY
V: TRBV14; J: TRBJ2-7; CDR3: ASSQDGGLMDEQY
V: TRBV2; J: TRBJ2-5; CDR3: ASGEVGQETQY
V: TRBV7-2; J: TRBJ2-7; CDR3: ASSLGGLFSYEQY
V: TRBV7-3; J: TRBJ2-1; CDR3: ASSLIGTSGENNEQF
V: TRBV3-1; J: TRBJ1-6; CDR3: ASSQVGQGNSPLH
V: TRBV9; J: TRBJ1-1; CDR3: ASSPVSGNTEAF
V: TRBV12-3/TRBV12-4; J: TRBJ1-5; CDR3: ASSSALGQPQH
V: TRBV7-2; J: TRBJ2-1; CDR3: ASTLEGGAYNEQF
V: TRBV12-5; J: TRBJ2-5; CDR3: ASGQDRGGQETQY
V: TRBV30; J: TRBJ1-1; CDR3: AWSGGRGNTEAF
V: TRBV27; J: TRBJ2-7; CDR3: ASSFNRGHEQY